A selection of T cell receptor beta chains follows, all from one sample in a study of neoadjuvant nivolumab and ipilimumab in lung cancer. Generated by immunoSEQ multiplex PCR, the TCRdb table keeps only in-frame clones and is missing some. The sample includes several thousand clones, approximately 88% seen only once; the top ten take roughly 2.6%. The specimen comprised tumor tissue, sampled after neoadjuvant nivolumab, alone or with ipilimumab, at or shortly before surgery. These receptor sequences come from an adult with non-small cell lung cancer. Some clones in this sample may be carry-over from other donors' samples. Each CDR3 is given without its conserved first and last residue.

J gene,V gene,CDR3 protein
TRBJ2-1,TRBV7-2,ASSLVLGRPYNEQF
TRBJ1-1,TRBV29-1,SVGGGVNTEAF
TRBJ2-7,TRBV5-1,ASSLGLGSRNEQY
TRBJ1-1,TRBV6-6,ASSYFAPGETEAF
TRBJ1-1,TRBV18,ASSPINNMNTEAF
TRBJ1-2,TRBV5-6,ASSLGGNYGYT
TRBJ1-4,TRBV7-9,ASSSAGTGGPATNEKLF
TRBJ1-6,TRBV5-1,ASSLGDLVSPLH
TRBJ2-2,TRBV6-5,ASSRSGTHTGELF
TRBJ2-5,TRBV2,ASSGPDHLYQETQY
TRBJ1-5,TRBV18,ASSPDRVRDQPQH
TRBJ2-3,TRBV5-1,ASSFGGSVGTDTQY
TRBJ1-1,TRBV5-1,ASSLAATHTEAF
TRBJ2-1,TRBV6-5,ASSYGSLAGYNEQF
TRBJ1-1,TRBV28,ASSLWVGGPEAF
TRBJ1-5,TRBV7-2,ASSKNPAGNQPQH
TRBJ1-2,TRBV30,AWIGGNYGYT
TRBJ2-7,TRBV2,ASREGTLYEQY
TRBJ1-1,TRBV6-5,ASSYTDRRRNTEAF
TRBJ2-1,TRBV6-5,ASSYFGTSNEQF
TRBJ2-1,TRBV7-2,ASSLGTDREQF
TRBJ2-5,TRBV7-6,ASSLAPTSGRDRQETQY
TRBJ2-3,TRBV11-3,ASSLGVTDTQY
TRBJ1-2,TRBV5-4,ASSSDDYGYT
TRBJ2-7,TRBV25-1,ASSAGGVSSPYEQY
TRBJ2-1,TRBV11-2,ASSSSSASRLLGEQF
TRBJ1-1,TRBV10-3,AISAGTEAF
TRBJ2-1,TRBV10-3,AISTGQGTINEQF
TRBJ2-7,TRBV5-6,ASSPKREKFYEQY
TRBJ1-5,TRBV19,ASSTWPGGNQPQH
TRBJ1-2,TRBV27,ASSPLDRVRDYGYT
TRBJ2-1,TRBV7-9,ASSWGRYNEQF
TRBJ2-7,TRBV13,ASSFRTSGEQY
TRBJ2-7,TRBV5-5,ASSLIVTYEQY
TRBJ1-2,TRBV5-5,ASSFAHISGYT
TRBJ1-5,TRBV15,ATSRKGQGAGQPQH
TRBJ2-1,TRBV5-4,ASSPGTGNNEQF
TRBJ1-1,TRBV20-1,SARDPIRAF